This T cell receptor (beta chain) appears in the sequencing data of a study of vaccination and CD4 T cells after COVID-19. CDR3 length equals 13 residues. Trimming shortened V by 3 bases and J by 6 bases, and 8 bases separated the two germline ends. Germline V gene lookup returns CDR1 KGHSH and CDR2 LQKENI. With the Oncomine TCR Beta short-read assay, DNA from cultured CD4+ T cells was sequenced. TCRdb used MiXCR to reprocess the PCR reads, holding one entry per CDR3 protein. The table lists fewer than 7,000 distinct CDR3 sequences, 45% to 60% of them singletons. The sample's treatment: roughly nine-day PBMC culture with coronavirus spike peptide pools or control peptides (ViraFEST assay). As concerns this clonotype: The antigen is undetermined.

The sample consisted of CD4+ T cells from blood, cultured in vitro. The V call is TRBV18, the J call TRBJ2-2; no definite D call. The source is a human donor who had recovered from COVID-19. DNA for the CDR3: TGTGCCAGCTCACCCGATTTCTCCGGGGAGCTGTTTTTT. It codes for CASSPDFSGELFF.